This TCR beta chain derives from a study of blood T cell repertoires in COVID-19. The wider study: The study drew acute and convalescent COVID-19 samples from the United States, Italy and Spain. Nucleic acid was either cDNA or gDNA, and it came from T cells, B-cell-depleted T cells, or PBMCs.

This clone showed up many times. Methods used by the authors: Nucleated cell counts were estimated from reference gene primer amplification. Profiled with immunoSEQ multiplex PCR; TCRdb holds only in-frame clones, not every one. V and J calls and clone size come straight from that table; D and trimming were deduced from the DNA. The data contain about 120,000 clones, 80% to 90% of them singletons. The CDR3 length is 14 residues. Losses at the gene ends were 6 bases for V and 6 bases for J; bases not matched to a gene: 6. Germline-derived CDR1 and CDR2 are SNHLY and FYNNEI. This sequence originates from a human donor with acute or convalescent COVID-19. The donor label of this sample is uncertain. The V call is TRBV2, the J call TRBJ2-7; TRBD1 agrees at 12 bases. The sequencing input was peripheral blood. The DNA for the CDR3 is TGTGCCAGCAGGTCCGGGACAGGGGGCTCCGAGCAGTACTTC. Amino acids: CASRSGTGGSEQYF.